This entry lists 26 T cell receptor beta chains sequenced from one sample in a study of T cell responses to AZD1222 COVID-19 vaccine. Clones were sequenced by immunoSEQ multiplex PCR, and TCRdb holds only the in-frame ones, with some missing. The sample yields about 160,000 clones, about 91% seen once. The starting material was peripheral blood, obtained on day 0 of MenACWY control vaccination. The receptors shown here come from an adult in good health.

V and J are TRBV28 and TRBJ2-6; 7 bases fit TRBD1. CDR3 length: 19 residues. Germline CDR1 reads MDHEN; CDR2 reads SYDVKM. Trimming at V came to 5 bases and at J to 1 base, leaving 14 bases not matched to a gene. The CDR3 DNA reads as TGTGCCAGCAGTCTTCAAACAGGGGCCCGGTTTTCTGGGGCCAACGTCCTGACTTTC. The encoded protein is CASSLQTGARFSGANVLTF.

The genes are TRBV4-2 and TRBJ1-5, with D maybe TRBD1 (5 bases). CDR3 length: 15 amino acids. Per germline, CDR1 LGHNA and CDR2 YNFKEQ. Trimming shortened V by 4 bases and J by 5 bases, and 15 bases separated the two germline ends. The CDR3 sequence: CASSLTDKDDQPQHF. The CDR3, as DNA: TGTGCCAGCAGCCTGACGGACAAGGATGATCAGCCCCAGCATTTT.

This sequence joins TRBV6-2 or TRBV6-3 and TRBJ2-5; no clear D. Germline-derived CDR1 and CDR2 are MNHEY and SVGEGT. This CDR3 region has 14 residues. V shed 0 bases and J shed 2 bases, with 7 bases lying between them. CDR3 in amino acids: CASSYSGTQETQYF. The CDR3 region has the DNA TGTGCCAGCAGTTACTCAGGCACTCAAGAGACCCAGTACTTC.

This clone showed up just once. V and J are TRBV6-5 and TRBJ1-5; D call uncertain. This CDR3 is 13 amino acids long. Germline CDR1 MNHEY, CDR2 SVGAGI. The germline V and J ends were trimmed by 6 bases and 5 bases, with 11 bases remaining between them. This CDR3 is CASSSGEDQPQHF. For the CDR3, the DNA is TGTGCCAGCAGCAGCGGTGAGGATCAGCCCCAGCATTTT.

This chain connects TRBV9 to TRBJ1-6; TRBD1 agrees at 8 bases. This CDR3 contains 16 residues. V was pared by 3 bases and J by 9 bases, with 11 bases of the junction left unmatched. Germline CDR1 reads SGDLS; CDR2 reads YYNGEE. The CDR3 reads CASSARPDRDGSPLHF. DNA of the CDR3: TGTGCCAGCAGCGCCCGACCGGACAGGGACGGTTCACCCCTCCACTTT. The variable domain in full, with the rest retrieved from reference TRBV9 and TRBJ1-6, is DSGVTQTPKHLITATGQRVTLRCSPRSGDLSVYWYQQSLDQGLQFLIQYYNGEERAKGNILERFSAQQFPDLHSELNLSSLELGDSALYFCASSARPDRDGSPLHFGNGTRLTVT.

The chain links TRBV4-2 to TRBJ1-1; 9 nucleotides line up with TRBD1. The CDR3 loop spans 14 amino acids. With V trimmed by 0 bases and J by 10 bases, 6 bases remained unmatched. The V gene's germline CDR1 is LGHNA and CDR2 YNFKEQ. CDR3 coding DNA: TGTGCCAGCAGCCAAGATCCGGGGGGACAGGGAGCTTTCTTT. Its translation is CASSQDPGGQGAFF.

This sequence joins TRBV29-1 and TRBJ2-7; 9 bases agree with TRBD1. The CDR3 is 13 residues long. Losses at the gene ends were 7 bases for V and 6 bases for J; bases not matched to a gene: 10. Germline values: CDR1 SQVTM, CDR2 ANQGSEA. CDR3 sequence (DNA): TGCAGCGCACAGACAGGGGGATTAGGCGAGCAGTACTTC. Translation: CSAQTGGLGEQYF.

This sequence joins TRBV6-1 and TRBJ1-2; 8 bases are shared with TRBD1. Germline-derived CDR1 and CDR2 are MNHNS and SASEGT. V shed 2 bases, J shed 4 bases, and the junction held 9 bases outside the gene matches. The CDR3 is 16 amino acids. Here the CDR3 reads CASSEQWGQATYGYTF. In DNA form, the CDR3 reads TGTGCCAGCAGTGAACAGTGGGGACAGGCCACCTATGGCTACACCTTC.

The CDR3 protein is CATSKARIYGYTF. In DNA, the CDR3 is TGTGCCACCAGCAAAGCCCGGATCTATGGCTACACCTTC. The rearrangement uses TRBV15 and TRBJ1-2; D not resolved. Germline V gene data show CDR1 as LNHNV and CDR2 as YYDKDF (reference sequence). There are 13 residues in the CDR3. Trimming pared 4 bases from V and 4 bases from J, leaving 10 bases between.

The chain links TRBV6-5 to TRBJ2-1; D not certain. From germline, CDR1 is MNHEY and CDR2 SVGAGI. The CDR3 sequence is 13 residues long. Trimming took 6 bases from V and 9 from J, leaving 15 bases between them. CDR3 sequence (DNA): TGTGCCAGCAGGTTGGAAGTACCGGGTGAGCAGTTCTTC. This translates into CASRLEVPGEQFF.

The chain recombines TRBV30 with TRBJ1-5; D is perhaps TRBD1 (5 bases). The germline gives CDR1 GTSNPN, CDR2 SVGIG (reference sequence). The V end was cut by 0 bases, the J end by 6 bases, with 15 bases between. The length of the CDR3 is 15 residues. The CDR3 DNA sequence: TGTGCCTGGAGTGTACTTAGGGGAAGCGGTCAGCCCCAGCATTTT. It is translated as CAWSVLRGSGQPQHF.

The CDR3 loop reads CASSMSSRGEKLFF. The CDR3 bases are TGTGCCAGCAGCATGTCTTCGAGGGGGGAAAAACTGTTTTTT. The chain employs TRBV7-2 and TRBJ1-4; D possibly corresponds to TRBD1 (6 bases). V lost 5 bases and J lost 8, with 15 bases in between. Per germline, CDR1 SGHTA and CDR2 FQGNSA. CDR3 length: 14 amino acids.

There are a few counts of this clone. The J gene is TRBJ2-7, the V gene TRBV5-1; D is uncertain. The CDR3 is 13 amino acids. Germline V gene sequence: CDR1 SGHRS, CDR2 YFSETQ. V was trimmed by 4 bases and J by 2 bases, leaving 10 bases between them. CDR3 sequence: CASSETGTYEQYF. CDR3 bases: TGCGCCAGCAGCGAGACTGGGACCTACGAGCAGTACTTC. Full variable domain (outside the CDR3, taken from reference TRBV5-1 and TRBJ2-7): KAGVTQTPRYLIKTRGQQVTLSCSPISGHRSVSWYQQTPGQGLQFLFEYFSETQRNKGNFPGRFSGRQFSNSRSEMNVSTLELGDSALYLCASSETGTYEQYFGPGTRLTVT.

The V gene is TRBV9, the J gene TRBJ1-6; 9 bases are a match to TRBD1. The CDR3 extends over 16 amino acids. V lost 5 bases, J lost 3 bases, and 6 bases stayed unmatched. From germline, CDR1 is SGDLS and CDR2 YYNGEE. CDR3 in amino acids: CASRKTGGDYNSPLHF. The CDR3 bases are TGTGCCAGCAGAAAGACAGGGGGTGACTATAATTCACCCCTCCACTTT. Full variable domain (missing parts from reference TRBV9 and TRBJ1-6): DSGVTQTPKHLITATGQRVTLRCSPRSGDLSVYWYQQSLDQGLQFLIQYYNGEERAKGNILERFSAQQFPDLHSELNLSSLELGDSALYFCASRKTGGDYNSPLHFGNGTRLTVT.

The V and J genes are TRBV5-1 and TRBJ2-1; 11 bases agree with TRBD2. Germline V gives CDR1 SGHRS, CDR2 YFSETQ. The CDR3 is 16 residues long. V lost 0 bases to trimming and J lost 6 bases; unmatched junction nucleotides: 5. CDR3 sequence reads: CASSLEGTSGSNEQFF. The CDR3 DNA reads as TGCGCCAGCAGCTTGGAGGGGACTAGCGGCTCCAATGAGCAGTTCTTC.

The J gene is TRBJ1-5, the V gene TRBV4-1, with D hard to call. The CDR3 has 14 amino acids. The germline V gene has CDR1 MGHRA and CDR2 YSYEKL. The V end was cut by 0 bases, the J end by 8 bases, with 11 bases between. The CDR3 is CASSQESQGKPQHF. Here the CDR3 DNA reads TGCGCCAGCAGCCAAGAGAGCCAAGGGAAGCCCCAGCATTTT.

The V gene is TRBV19, the J gene TRBJ1-5; D unclear. Germline V CDR1 and CDR2: LNHDA, SQIVND (reference sequence). V lost 2 bases and J lost 3, with 11 bases in between. This CDR3 spans 15 amino acids. The CDR3 coding sequence is TGTGCCAGTAGTATATTCACGGGCTACAATCAGCCCCAGCATTTT. Translating gives CASSIFTGYNQPQHF.

This chain joins TRBV19 and TRBJ2-1; D gene uncertain. Looked up from germline, CDR1 is LNHDA and CDR2 is SQIVND (reference sequence). The CDR3 contains 15 residues. Trimming stripped 7 bases from V and 8 bases from J, with 21 bases between. The CDR3 here is CASNLGFGLKDEQFF. In DNA form, the CDR3 reads TGTGCCAGTAATCTGGGGTTCGGGCTCAAGGATGAGCAGTTCTTC.

The rearrangement joins TRBV10-3 to TRBJ1-4; 9 nucleotides align to TRBD1. Germline CDR1 ENHRY, CDR2 SYGVKD. The junction had 5 bases not matched to a gene; V was cut back by 3 bases and J by 12 bases. The CDR3 is 13 residues long. The CDR3 region has the DNA TGTGCCATCAGTGACGGGACAGGGCGAGAACTGTTTTTT. It yields the protein CAISDGTGRELFF.

The rearrangement uses TRBV6-5 and TRBJ2-1; 11 bases match TRBD2. CDR1 is MNHEY, CDR2 SVGAGI, per germline. V shed 8 bases and J 9 bases; nucleotides not matched to a gene: 6. This CDR3 contains 13 residues. The CDR3 protein is CASRLAGRGEQFF. In nucleotides, the CDR3 is TGTGCCAGCCGACTAGCGGGAAGGGGTGAGCAGTTCTTC.

The sample holds one count of this clone. The rearrangement joins TRBV15 to TRBJ1-1, with 8 bases that match TRBD1. The ends lost 4 bases at V and 11 bases at J; junction bases unmatched: 6. The CDR3 covers 12 residues. Germline CDR1 is LNHNV and CDR2 is YYDKDF (reference sequence). The CDR3 nucleotides are TGTGCCACCAGCACTGACAGGGGTACGGCTTTCTTT. Protein: CATSTDRGTAFF. Complete variable domain (other parts from reference TRBV15 and TRBJ1-1): DAMVIQNPRYQVTQFGKPVTLSCSQTLNHNVMYWYQQKSSQAPKLLFHYYDKDFNNEADTPDNFQSRRPNTSFCFLDIRSPGLGDTAMYLCATSTDRGTAFFGQGTRLTVV.

The genes are TRBV5-1 and TRBJ1-6; D ambiguous. Germline loops: CDR1 SGHRS, CDR2 YFSETQ. Trimming removed 2 bases at V and 8 bases at J, with 11 bases between. The CDR3 spans 14 residues. Here the CDR3 DNA reads TGCGCCAGCAGCTTCAGTTCGAGGGATTCACCCCTCCACTTT. Translated: CASSFSSRDSPLHF.

The CDR3 here is CSVETGGQPQHF. The CDR3 DNA sequence: TGCAGCGTTGAGACAGGGGGGCAGCCCCAGCATTTT. J is TRBJ1-5 and V is TRBV29-1; 9 nucleotides align to TRBD1. The J segment lost 7 bases and the V segment lost 3 bases, leaving 1 base of the junction unmatched. CDR1 and CDR2 (germline): SQVTM, ANQGSEA. The CDR3 runs to 12 residues.

This clone was picked up one time. This chain joins TRBV25-1 and TRBJ1-2; maybe TRBD1 (6 bases). The CDR3 contains 12 residues. With 4 bases removed from V and 7 bases from J, the gap between germline ends came to 10 bases. CDR1 is MGHDK and CDR2 is SYGVNS in the germline V gene. The CDR3 DNA reads as TGTGCCAGCAGTGGCGGACAGTTTGGCTACACCTTC. This gives the protein CASSGGQFGYTF.

The chain has TRBV6-5 and TRBJ1-5, with D perhaps matching TRBD1 (6 bases). The ends were cut back, 2 bases at V and 2 bases at J, with 7 bases in the middle. CDR1 and CDR2 (germline): MNHEY, SVGAGI. CDR3 length: 14 residues. The CDR3 DNA follows: TGTGCCAGCAGTTACGAGGGGGGCAATCAGCCCCAGCATTTT. This translates into CASSYEGGNQPQHF.

The CDR3 DNA reads as TGTGCCAGCAGCTTAGAGGGTTTCCCCTACACCTTC. Translating it yields CASSLEGFPYTF. V is TRBV11-3 and J is TRBJ1-2; D not resolved. Trimming removed 0 bases from V and 10 bases from J, with 9 bases in between. CDR3 length: 12 residues. The germline CDR1 and CDR2 sequences are SGHNT and YENEEA.